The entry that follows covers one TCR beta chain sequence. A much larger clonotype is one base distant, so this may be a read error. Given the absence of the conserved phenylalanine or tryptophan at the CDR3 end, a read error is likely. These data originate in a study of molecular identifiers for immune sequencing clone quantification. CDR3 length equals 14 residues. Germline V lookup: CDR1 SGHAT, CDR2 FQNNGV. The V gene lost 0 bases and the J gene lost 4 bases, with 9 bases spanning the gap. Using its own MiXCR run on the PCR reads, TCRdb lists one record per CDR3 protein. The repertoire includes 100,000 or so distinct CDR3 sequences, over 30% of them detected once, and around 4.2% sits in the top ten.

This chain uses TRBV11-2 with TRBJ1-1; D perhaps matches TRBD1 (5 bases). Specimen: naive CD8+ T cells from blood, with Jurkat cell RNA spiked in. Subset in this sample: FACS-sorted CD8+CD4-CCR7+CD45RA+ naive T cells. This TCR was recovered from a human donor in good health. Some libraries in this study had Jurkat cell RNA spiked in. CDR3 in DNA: TGTGCCAGCAGCTTAGATCCAGGGAGCACTGAAGCTTTCATT. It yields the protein CASSLDPGSTEAFI.